This T cell receptor (beta chain) was recovered during a study of immune evolution from preneoplasia to lung adenocarcinoma. The junction had 8 bases not matched to a gene; V was cut back by 5 bases and J by 1 base. Germline V gene sequence: CDR1 SGHVS, CDR2 FQNEAQ. The CDR3 totals 15 residues. Study findings and constraints: From normal lung to invasive adenocarcinoma, top clone frequencies appeared to decrease.

As for this clone: Its specificity is not known.

Produced via immunoSEQ multiplex PCR; TCRdb's table is partial and in-frame only. In the table there are around 11,000 clones, about nine tenths of which are singletons. The specimen sequenced was FFPE invasive lung adenocarcinoma tissue. The chain combines TRBV7-8 with TRBJ2-7, with 7 bases aligning to TRBD1. The sequence was obtained from a person aged 70 to 80 with invasive lung adenocarcinoma. This CDR3 reads CASSHGTAKSYEQYF. The CDR3 DNA is TGTGCCAGCAGCCACGGGACAGCAAAATCCTACGAGCAGTACTTC. Combining the CDR3 with reference TRBV7-8 and TRBJ2-7 gives the whole variable domain GAGVSQSPRYKVAKRGQDVALRCDPISGHVSLFWYQQALGQGPEFLTYFQNEAQLDKSGLPSDRFFAERPEGSVSTLKIQRTQQEDSAVYLCASSHGTAKSYEQYFGPGTRLTVT.